This T cell receptor beta chain came from a study of identical twins. Notes on the study in general: Sequences that were out-of-frame, alpha and twin-shared displayed an excess of low generation probability. Insertions were fewer in abundant cord blood beta clonotypes, whereas memory repertoires showed none of this pattern. The study reached conclusions through statistical analysis that was cross-sectional, not following the same donors.

Via MiXCR, TCRdb re-called the 5' RACE reads, giving one row per CDR3 protein. The repertoire holds 230,000 or so distinct CDR3 sequences, with about 8.5% as singletons. This clonotype was recorded many times. The target antigen is unknown. Germline V lookup: CDR1 LGHNA, CDR2 YSLEER. Unmatched junction bases numbered 6, after V lost 0 bases and J lost 6 bases. The length of the CDR3 is 16 residues. The sample also formed part of further work on yellow fever vaccine responses in identical twins.

What was sequenced was CD8+ T cells sorted from blood. This clonotype was sampled from a woman between 18 and 29 years old in good health. The chain recombines TRBV4-3 with TRBJ2-7; 12 nucleotides line up with TRBD2. CDR3 nucleotide sequence: TGCGCCAGCAGCCAAGATCCCGGACTAGCGGGATTCGAGCAGTACTTC. This encodes CASSQDPGLAGFEQYF.